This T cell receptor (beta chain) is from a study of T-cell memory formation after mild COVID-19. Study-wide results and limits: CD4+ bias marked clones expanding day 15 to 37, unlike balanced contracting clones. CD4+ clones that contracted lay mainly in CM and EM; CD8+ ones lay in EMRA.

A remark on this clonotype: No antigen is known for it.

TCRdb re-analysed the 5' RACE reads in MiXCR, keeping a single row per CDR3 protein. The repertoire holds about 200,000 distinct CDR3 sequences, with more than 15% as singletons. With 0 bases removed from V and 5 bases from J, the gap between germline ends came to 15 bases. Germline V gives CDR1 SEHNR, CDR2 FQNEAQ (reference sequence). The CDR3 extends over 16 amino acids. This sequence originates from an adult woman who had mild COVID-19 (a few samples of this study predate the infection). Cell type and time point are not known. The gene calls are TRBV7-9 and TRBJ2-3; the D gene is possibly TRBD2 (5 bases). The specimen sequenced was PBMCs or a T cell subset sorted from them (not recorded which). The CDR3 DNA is TGTGCCAGCAGCTTAGCGGGAACACCACGGGAAGATACGCAGTATTTT. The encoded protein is CASSLAGTPREDTQYF.